The present T cell receptor (beta chain) was sequenced within a study of Ad26.COV2.S vaccination and SARS-CoV-2 variants (dated by TCRdb to about 2021). In terms of the full investigation: Donors in the vaccine arm were drawn from COV1001, a multicentre, randomized, double-blind, placebo-controlled phase I-IIa trial testing Ad26.COV2.S in healthy adults. Participants in the trial were split at random into five groups of five each, receiving low-dose or high-dose Ad26.COV2.S once or twice, or else placebo on both occasions. Dosing of Ad26.COV2.S was intramuscular, at either 5x10^10 or 1x10^11 viral particles, delivered as one shot or as two shots spaced 56 days apart. TCRbeta repertoire sequencing served as the tool for gauging how specific and how broad the SARS-CoV-2-reactive T cell receptors were following Ad26.COV2.S vaccination. The TCR-sequenced set comprised around 30 samples: some 20 Ad26.COV2.S vaccine recipients, 5 placebo recipients and 8 SARS-CoV-2 convalescent individuals. Blinding of investigators to trial group allocation was maintained during experiments and outcome assessment. General conclusions and limits of the study: Substantial breadth of spike-specific CD8+ and CD4+ T cell responses was reported after vaccination. The authors noted that total T cell responses may have been underestimated by the TCR breadth and depth analyses. Non-spike TCR breadth was comparable between vaccine and placebo recipients, consistent with the vaccine containing only spike. Ad26.COV2.S recipients had higher spike-specific TCR breadth than placebo recipients (P = 0.0014). The study was not powered for comparison of responses between vaccine doses or regimens.

From cysteine to phenylalanine, the CDR3 is 11 amino acids long. This entry keeps only the CDR3 DNA: 33 bases, framed from base 1. Deletion took 1 base off V and 4 bases off J, with a span of 3 bases between the germline ends. CDR1 DFQATT and CDR2 SNEGSKA are derived from the germline V gene (reference sequence). Interpreted using the paper, the treatment or condition label stands for: over 15 received Ad26.COV2.S at low or high dose, single or two shots; a few received placebo; per-sample allocation not given. For vaccine and placebo recipients, repertoires were sequenced using samples collected on day 63 after the first injection. Between 29 July and 7 August 2020, Cohort 1b enrolled 25 adults aged 18-55 years at one site in Boston, USA. Ad26.COV2.S was a replication-incompetent adenovirus type 26 vector expressing a prefusion-stabilized SARS-CoV-2 spike protein from the original Wuhan strain.

The immunoSEQ Assay was the method used to sequence TCRbeta CDR3 regions. After extraction, genomic DNA underwent amplification by bias-controlled multiplex PCR, followed by high-throughput sequencing. On the authors' methods: To quantify the absolute abundance of every unique TCRbeta CDR3 region, sequences were collapsed and filtered. T cell fraction was estimated by normalizing TCRbeta template counts to usable DNA, with usable DNA measured through amplification of reference genes found in all nucleated cells. Repertoire TCRs were annotated as SARS-CoV-2-specific when V gene, CDR3 amino acid sequence and J gene were exactly matched to a known reactive TCR set. The reference SARS-CoV-2 TCR set was obtained from MIRA and was filtered for enrichment in COVID-19-positive ImmuneCODE repertoires, whereby public or cross-reactive TCRs were removed. Drawing on the MIRA antigens, annotated TCRs were analysed further at the level of specific ORF or position within ORF. Breadth was defined as annotated unique rearrangements over total unique productive rearrangements; depth was the summed frequency of those rearrangements. Group comparisons of TCR breadth used two-sided Wilcoxon rank-sum tests. The table comes from immuneACCESS by way of TCRdb, which keeps in-frame sequences with V and J called. Part of the clones is missing from these tables; in studies checked, under half for an unresolved V gene and the rest for unknown reasons. D and trimming were read from the DNA, whereas the V and J calls and clone size are those reported in that table. This sample has about 390,000 clones in its table, and around nine tenths of those were observed once. 3.5% of the sample comes from the top ten.

Details on this clone: Its antigen remains unidentified. Per-nucleotide qualities are absent, and no much larger clonotype sits a single base away.

Sequenced material: peripheral blood, taken in a trial of Ad26.COV2.S vaccine versus placebo. The V and J segments used are TRBV20-1 and TRBJ2-3, with an unclear D gene assignment. The clonotype was recovered from a person aged 18-60 years who received the Ad26.COV2.S COVID-19 vaccine or a placebo. In nucleotides, the sequence is TGCAGTGCTAGAGCAGCAGATACGCAGTATTTT. This gives the protein CSARAADTQYF.